This T cell receptor (beta chain) was observed in a study of immune reconstitution after stem cell transplant in scleroderma. Trimming removed 0 bases at V and 8 bases at J, with 13 bases between. The CDR3 length is 14 residues. Germline CDR1 ENHRY, CDR2 SYGVKD. In TCRdb, the RT-PCR reads were re-called with MiXCR into one record per CDR3 protein. The sample shows around 5,000 distinct CDR3 sequences, 8.5% of them seen only once. This clonotype rates as medium-sized. This sequence was found in a male donor with systemic sclerosis. V is TRBV10-3 and J is TRBJ1-1, with D tentatively TRBD1 (5 bases). Sample acquisition took place before or after autologous hematopoietic stem cell transplantation (not recorded which). CDR3 nucleotide sequence: TGTGCCATCAGTGAGTCGGGGGAGCTCGGAGAAGCTTTCTTT. It translates to CAISESGELGEAFF.